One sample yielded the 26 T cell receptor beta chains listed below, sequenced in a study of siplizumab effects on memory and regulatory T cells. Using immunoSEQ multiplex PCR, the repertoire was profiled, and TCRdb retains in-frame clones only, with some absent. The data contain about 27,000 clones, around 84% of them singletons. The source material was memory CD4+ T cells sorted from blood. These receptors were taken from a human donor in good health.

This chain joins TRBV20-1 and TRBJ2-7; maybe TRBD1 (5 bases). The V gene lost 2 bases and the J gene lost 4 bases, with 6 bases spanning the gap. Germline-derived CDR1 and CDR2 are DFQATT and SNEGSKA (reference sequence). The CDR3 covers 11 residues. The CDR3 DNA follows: TGCAGTGCTAGACCAGGGTACGAGCAGTACTTC. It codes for CSARPGYEQYF.

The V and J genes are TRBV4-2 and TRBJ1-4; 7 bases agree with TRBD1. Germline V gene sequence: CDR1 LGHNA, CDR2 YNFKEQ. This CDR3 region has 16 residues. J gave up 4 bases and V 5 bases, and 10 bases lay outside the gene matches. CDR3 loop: CASSLGGRGSNEKLFF. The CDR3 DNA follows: TGTGCCAGCAGCTTGGGAGGCAGGGGGAGTAATGAAAAACTGTTTTTT.

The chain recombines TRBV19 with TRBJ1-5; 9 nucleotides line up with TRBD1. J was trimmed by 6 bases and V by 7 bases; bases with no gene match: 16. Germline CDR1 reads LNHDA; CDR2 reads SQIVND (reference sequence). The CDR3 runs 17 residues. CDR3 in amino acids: CASIPGQGARSVQPQHF. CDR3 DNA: TGTGCCAGTATCCCGGGACAGGGTGCCCGCTCTGTTCAGCCCCAGCATTTT.

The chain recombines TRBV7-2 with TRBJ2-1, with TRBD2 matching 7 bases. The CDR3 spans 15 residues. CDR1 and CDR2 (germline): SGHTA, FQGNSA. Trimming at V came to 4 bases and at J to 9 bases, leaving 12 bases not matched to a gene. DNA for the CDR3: TGTGCCAGCAGCTCTGACACCTTAGCGGGCGGTGAGCAGTTCTTC. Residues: CASSSDTLAGGEQFF.

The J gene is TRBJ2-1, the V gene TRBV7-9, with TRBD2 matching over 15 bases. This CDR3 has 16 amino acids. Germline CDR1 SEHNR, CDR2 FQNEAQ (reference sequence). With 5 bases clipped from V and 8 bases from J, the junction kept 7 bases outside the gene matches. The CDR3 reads CASSQWTSGRVDEQFF. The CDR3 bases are TGTGCCAGCAGCCAATGGACTAGCGGGAGGGTCGATGAGCAGTTCTTC.

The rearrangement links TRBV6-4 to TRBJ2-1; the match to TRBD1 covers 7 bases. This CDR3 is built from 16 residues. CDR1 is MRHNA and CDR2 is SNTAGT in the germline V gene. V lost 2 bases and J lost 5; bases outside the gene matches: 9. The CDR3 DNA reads TGTGCCAGCAGTGACCTGGCAGGGGGTTTCGACAATGAGCAGTTCTTC. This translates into CASSDLAGGFDNEQFF.

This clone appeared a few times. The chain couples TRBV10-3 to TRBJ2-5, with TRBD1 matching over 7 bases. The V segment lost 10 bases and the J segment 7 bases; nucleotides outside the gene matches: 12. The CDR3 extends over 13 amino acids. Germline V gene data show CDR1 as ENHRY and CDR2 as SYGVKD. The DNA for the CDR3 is TGTGCCACGGAAAGGGACAGTGGTAGGACCCAGTACTTC. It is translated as CATERDSGRTQYF.

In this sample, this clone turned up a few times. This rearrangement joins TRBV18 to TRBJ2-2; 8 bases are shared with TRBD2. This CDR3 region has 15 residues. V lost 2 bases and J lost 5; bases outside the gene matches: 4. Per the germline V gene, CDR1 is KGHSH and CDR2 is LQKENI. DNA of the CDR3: TGTGCCAGCTCACCAAGGGGACTAGGGACCGGGGAGCTGTTTTTT. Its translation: CASSPRGLGTGELFF. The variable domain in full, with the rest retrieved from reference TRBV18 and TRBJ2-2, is NAGVMQNPRHLVRRRGQEARLRCSPMKGHSHVYWYRQLPEEGLKFMVYLQKENIIDESGMPKERFSAEFPKEGPSILRIQQVVRGDSAAYFCASSPRGLGTGELFFGEGSRLTVL.

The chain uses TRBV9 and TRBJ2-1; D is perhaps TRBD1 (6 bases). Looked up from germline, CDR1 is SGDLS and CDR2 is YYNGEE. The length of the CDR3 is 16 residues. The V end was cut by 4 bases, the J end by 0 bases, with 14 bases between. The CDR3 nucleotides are TGTGCCAGCAGCACCTCAGGGGCTAGCTCCTACAATGAGCAGTTCTTC. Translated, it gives CASSTSGASSYNEQFF.

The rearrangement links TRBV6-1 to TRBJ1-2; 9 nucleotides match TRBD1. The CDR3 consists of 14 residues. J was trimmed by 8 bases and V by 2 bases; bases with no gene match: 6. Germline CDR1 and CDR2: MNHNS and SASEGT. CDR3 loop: CASSESQGAQGYTF. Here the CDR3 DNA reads TGTGCCAGCAGTGAATCACAGGGGGCGCAAGGCTACACCTTC.

CDR3 sequence reads: CASSSGTGRQETQYF. CDR3 sequence (DNA): TGCGCCAGCAGCTCAGGGACAGGGAGGCAAGAGACCCAGTACTTC. The V call is TRBV5-1, the J call TRBJ2-5, with TRBD1 identical over 9 bases. The CDR3 covers 15 residues. From germline, CDR1 is SGHRS and CDR2 YFSETQ. The ends lost 3 bases at V and 2 bases at J; junction bases unmatched: 5.

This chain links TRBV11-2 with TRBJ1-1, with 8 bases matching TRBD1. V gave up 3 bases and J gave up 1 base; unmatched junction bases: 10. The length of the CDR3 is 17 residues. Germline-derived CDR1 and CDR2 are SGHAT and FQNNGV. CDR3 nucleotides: TGTGCCAGCAGCTTCCCGGACAGGGCAATACAGAACACTGAAGCTTTCTTT. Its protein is CASSFPDRAIQNTEAFF.

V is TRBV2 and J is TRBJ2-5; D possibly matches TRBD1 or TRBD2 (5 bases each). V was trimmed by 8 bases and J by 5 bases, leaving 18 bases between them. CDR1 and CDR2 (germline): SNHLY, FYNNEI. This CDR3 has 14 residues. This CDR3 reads CASQFGAWGETQYF. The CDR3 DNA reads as TGTGCCAGCCAATTCGGGGCGTGGGGGGAGACCCAGTACTTC.

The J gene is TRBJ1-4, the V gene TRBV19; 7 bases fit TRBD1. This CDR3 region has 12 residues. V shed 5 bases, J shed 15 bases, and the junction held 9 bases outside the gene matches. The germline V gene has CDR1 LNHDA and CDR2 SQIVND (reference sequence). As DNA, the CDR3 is TGTGCCAGTAGTGCCTACCGACAGGGTTTGTTTTTT. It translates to CASSAYRQGLFF. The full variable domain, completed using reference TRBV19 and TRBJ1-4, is DGGITQSPKYLFRKEGQNVTLSCEQNLNHDAMYWYRQDPGQGLRLIYYSQIVNDFQKGDIAEGYSVSREKKESFPLTVTSAQKNPTAFYLCASSAYRQGLFFGSGTQLSVL.

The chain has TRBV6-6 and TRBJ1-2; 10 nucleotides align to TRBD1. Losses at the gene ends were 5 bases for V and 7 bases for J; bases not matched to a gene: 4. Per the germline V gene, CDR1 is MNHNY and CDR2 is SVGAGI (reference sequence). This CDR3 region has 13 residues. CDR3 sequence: CASSRDRGSGYTF. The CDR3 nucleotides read TGTGCCAGCAGTAGGGACAGGGGATCTGGCTACACCTTC.

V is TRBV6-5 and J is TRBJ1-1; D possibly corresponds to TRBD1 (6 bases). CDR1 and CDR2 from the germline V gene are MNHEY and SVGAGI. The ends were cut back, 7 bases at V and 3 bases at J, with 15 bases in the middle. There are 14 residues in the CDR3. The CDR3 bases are TGTGCCAGCAATTGGGCAGGGGACCACACTGAAGCTTTCTTT. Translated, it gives CASNWAGDHTEAFF.

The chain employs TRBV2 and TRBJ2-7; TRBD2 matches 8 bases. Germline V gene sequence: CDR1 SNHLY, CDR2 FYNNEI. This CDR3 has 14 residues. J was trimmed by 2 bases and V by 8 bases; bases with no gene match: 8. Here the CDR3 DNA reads TGTGCCAGCGGGGTAGCGGGAAAGGCCTACGAGCAGTACTTC. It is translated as CASGVAGKAYEQYF.

The CDR3 loop reads CASTQQGHYGYTF. Here the CDR3 DNA reads TGTGCCAGCACCCAACAGGGACATTATGGCTACACCTTC. The chain uses TRBV28 and TRBJ1-2; possibly TRBD1 for D (6 bases). The CDR3 contains 13 residues. From germline, CDR1 is MDHEN and CDR2 SYDVKM. The germline V and J ends were trimmed by 7 bases and 5 bases, with 14 bases remaining between them.

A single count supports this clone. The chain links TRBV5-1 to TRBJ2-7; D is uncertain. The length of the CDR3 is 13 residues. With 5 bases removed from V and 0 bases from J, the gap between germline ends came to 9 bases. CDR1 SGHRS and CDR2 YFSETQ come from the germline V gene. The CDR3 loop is CASRPYSSYEQYF. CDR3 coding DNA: TGCGCCAGCAGGCCATACAGCTCCTACGAGCAGTACTTC.

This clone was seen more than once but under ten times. The CDR3 sequence is CASSLTAQNTEAFF. CDR3 bases: TGTGCCAGCAGCCTTACAGCCCAGAACACTGAAGCTTTCTTT. The V call is TRBV7-3, the J call TRBJ1-1; D unresolved. CDR3 length: 14 amino acids. Trimming left V 5 bases short and J 1 base short, with 11 bases between. The V gene's germline CDR1 is SGHTA and CDR2 FQGTGA.

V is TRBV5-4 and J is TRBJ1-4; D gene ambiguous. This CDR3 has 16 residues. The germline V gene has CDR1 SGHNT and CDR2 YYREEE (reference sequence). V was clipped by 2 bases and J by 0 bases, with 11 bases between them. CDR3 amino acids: CASSFGGSATNEKLFF. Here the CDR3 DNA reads TGTGCCAGCAGCTTTGGCGGCTCTGCAACTAATGAAAAACTGTTTTTT.

The CDR3 loop reads CASSTGTENSPLHF. DNA of the CDR3: TGTGCCAGCAGCACCGGGACGGAGAATTCACCCCTCCACTTT. This chain uses TRBV7-8 with TRBJ1-6, with D perhaps TRBD1 (5 bases). The CDR3 consists of 14 residues. Per the germline V gene, CDR1 is SGHVS and CDR2 is FQNEAQ. The ends were cut back, 5 bases at V and 7 bases at J, with 12 bases in the middle.

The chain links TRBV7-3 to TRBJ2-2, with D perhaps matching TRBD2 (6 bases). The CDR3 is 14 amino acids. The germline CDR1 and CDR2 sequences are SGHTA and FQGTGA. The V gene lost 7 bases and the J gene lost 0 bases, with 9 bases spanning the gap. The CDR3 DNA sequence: TGTGCCAGCAAGGGGACTCCGAACACCGGGGAGCTGTTTTTT. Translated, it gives CASKGTPNTGELFF.

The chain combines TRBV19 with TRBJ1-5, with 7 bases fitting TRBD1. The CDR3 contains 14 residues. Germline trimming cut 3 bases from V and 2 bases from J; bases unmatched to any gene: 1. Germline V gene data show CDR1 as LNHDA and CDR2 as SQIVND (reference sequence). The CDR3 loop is CASSMGTGNQPQHF. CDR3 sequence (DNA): TGTGCCAGTAGTATGGGGACAGGCAATCAGCCCCAGCATTTT. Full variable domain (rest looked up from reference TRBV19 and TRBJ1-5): DGGITQSPKYLFRKEGQNVTLSCEQNLNHDAMYWYRQDPGQGLRLIYYSQIVNDFQKGDIAEGYSVSREKKESFPLTVTSAQKNPTAFYLCASSMGTGNQPQHFGDGTRLSIL.

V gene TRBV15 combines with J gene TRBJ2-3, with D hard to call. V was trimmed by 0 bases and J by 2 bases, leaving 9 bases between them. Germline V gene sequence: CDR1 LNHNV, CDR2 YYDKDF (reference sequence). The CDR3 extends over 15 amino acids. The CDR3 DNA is TGTGCCACCAGCAGAGAGACGGTTAACACAGATACGCAGTATTTT. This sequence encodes CATSRETVNTDTQYF.

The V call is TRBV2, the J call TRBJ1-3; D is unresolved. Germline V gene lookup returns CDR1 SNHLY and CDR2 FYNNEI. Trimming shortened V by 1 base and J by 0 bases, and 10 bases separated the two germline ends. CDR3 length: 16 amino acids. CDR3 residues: CASSEEAGYSGNTIYF. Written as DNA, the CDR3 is TGTGCCAGCAGTGAAGAGGCAGGCTACTCTGGAAACACCATATATTTT.